This T cell receptor (beta chain) was retrieved from a study of blood T cell repertoires in COVID-19. Background on the study: Samples representing acute and convalescent COVID-19 were sourced from the United States, Italy and Spain. The analysed material was cDNA or gDNA that came from T cells, B-cell-depleted T cells, or PBMCs.

In the authors' workflow: Reference gene primers were amplified, and this amplification served to estimate nucleated cell counts. Method: immunoSEQ multiplex PCR; TCRdb's copy keeps in-frame clones and lacks some. V and J calls and clone size come straight from that table; D and trimming were deduced from the DNA. The repertoire holds some 250,000 clones, with about three quarters as singletons. The CDR3 is 12 residues long. The V end was cut by 2 bases, the J end by 3 bases, with 5 bases between. Germline V gene lookup returns CDR1 SNHLY and CDR2 FYNNEI. The V call is TRBV2, the J call TRBJ2-7; D unclear. The TCR originated in a woman at least 80 years old with acute or convalescent COVID-19. The sequenced sample consisted of peripheral blood. This chain's CDR3 is CASSEISYEQYF. The DNA of the CDR3 is TGTGCCAGCAGTGAAATTAGCTACGAGCAGTACTTC.